A single sample gave rise to the 26 T cell receptor beta chains below, sequenced in a study of CD8+CD57+ T cells in acquired aplastic anemia. The template used for profiling TCR beta VDJ and CDR3 was genomic DNA. TCRdb itself ran the reads through MiXCR, one entry per CDR3 protein. The sample has 35,000 to 45,000 distinct CDR3 sequences; around 67% are singletons. Sequenced input: sorted CD4+, CD8+, or CD8+CD57+ T cells (not recorded which) from PBMCs. These receptors were collected from a human donor in good health, serving as a control.

This clonotype was observed a handful of times. The genes are TRBV7-2 and TRBJ2-3; unclear D gene. V was pared by 5 bases and J by 2 bases, with 8 bases between. The germline CDR1 and CDR2 sequences are SGHTA and FQGNSA. This CDR3 contains 13 residues. CDR3 nucleotide sequence: TGTGCCAGCAGCGTAGACCTCACAGATACGCAGTATTTT. This gives the protein CASSVDLTDTQYF.

V is TRBV11-1 and J is TRBJ1-2; 9 positions match TRBD1. The CDR3 runs 14 residues. Per germline, CDR1 SGHAT and CDR2 FQDESV (reference sequence). The ends lost 5 bases at V and 4 bases at J; junction bases unmatched: 5. The CDR3 loop is CASSPLGQGYGYTF. Here the CDR3 DNA reads TGTGCCAGCAGCCCCCTGGGACAGGGCTATGGCTACACCTTC.

The chain recombines TRBV7-9 with TRBJ1-1; a weak D match, TRBD1 (6 bases). The V gene's germline CDR1 is SEHNR and CDR2 FQNEAQ (reference sequence). This CDR3 region has 15 residues. With 2 bases removed from V and 0 bases from J, the gap between germline ends came to 10 bases. The CDR3 reads CASSLRDTLNTEAFF. CDR3 nucleotides: TGTGCCAGCAGCTTAAGGGACACCCTGAACACTGAAGCTTTCTTT.

The chain has TRBV10-3 and TRBJ1-1, with no clear D. The CDR3 consists of 15 residues. Germline loops: CDR1 ENHRY, CDR2 SYGVKD. V was clipped by 4 bases and J by 0 bases, with 12 bases between them. The CDR3 nucleotides are TGTGCCATCAGTGTAGGGCAGACCATGAACACTGAAGCTTTCTTT. Translating it yields CAISVGQTMNTEAFF.

The chain employs TRBV29-1 and TRBJ2-3, with 8 positions matching TRBD2. V shed 6 bases and J 0 bases; nucleotides not matched to a gene: 8. In germline, CDR1 is SQVTM, CDR2 ANQGSEA. CDR3 size: 15 residues. CDR3 amino acids: CSVQREPRSTDTQYF. CDR3 nucleotide sequence: TGCAGCGTGCAGCGGGAGCCACGAAGCACAGATACGCAGTATTTT.

CDR3 region: CSVVGEGNYGYTF. In DNA form, the CDR3 reads TGCAGCGTTGTAGGGGAGGGTAACTATGGCTACACCTTC. This chain links TRBV29-1 with TRBJ1-2; tentative D call: TRBD1 (5 bases). Trimming removed 4 bases from V and 1 base from J, with 10 bases in between. The germline CDR1 and CDR2 sequences are SQVTM and ANQGSEA. This CDR3 contains 13 residues. Variable domain in full (rest from reference TRBV29-1 and TRBJ1-2): SAVISQKPSRDICQRGTSLTIQCQVDSQVTMMFWYRQQPGQSLTLIATANQGSEATYESGFVIDKFPISRPNLTFSTLTVSNMSPEDSSIYLCSVVGEGNYGYTFGSGTRLTVV.

Judged by abundance, this clonotype is medium-sized. This chain joins TRBV25-1 and TRBJ1-1, with D uncertain. CDR3 length equals 12 residues. V lost 3 bases, J lost 3 bases, and 5 bases lay in between. The germline CDR1 and CDR2 sequences are MGHDK and SYGVNS. CDR3 in DNA: TGTGCCAGCAGTGACGGCCACACTGAAGCTTTCTTT. Translated, it gives CASSDGHTEAFF.

This clonotype has just a few counts. The chain links TRBV7-3 to TRBJ2-1; TRBD2 aligns across 15 bases. The CDR3 is made up of 21 amino acids. The V gene end was trimmed by 0 bases and the J gene end by 2 bases; junction bases not matched to a gene: 11. CDR1 and CDR2 from the germline V gene are SGHTA and FQGTGA. In DNA form, the CDR3 reads TGTGCCAGCAGCTTAACGGGAACCGGGACTAGCGGGGGGCGGACCTACAATGAGCAGTTCTTC. It translates to CASSLTGTGTSGGRTYNEQFF.

The chain has TRBV20-1 and TRBJ2-1, with D tentatively TRBD2 (6 bases). The germline V and J ends were trimmed by 8 bases and 6 bases, with 11 bases remaining between them. The CDR3 length is 11 residues. CDR1 is DFQATT, CDR2 SNEGSKA, per germline (reference sequence). CDR3 nucleotides: TGCAGTTCGGGAGCCGGCAATGAGCAGTTCTTC. Translated: CSSGAGNEQFF.

The CDR3 protein is CSAWVMGGDEAFF. The CDR3 bases are TGCAGTGCCTGGGTTATGGGGGGGGATGAAGCTTTCTTT. This chain connects TRBV20-1 to TRBJ1-1; a weak D match, TRBD1 (5 bases). CDR1 and CDR2 (germline): DFQATT, SNEGSKA (reference sequence). This CDR3 contains 13 residues. The ends were cut back, 6 bases at V and 7 bases at J, with 18 bases in the middle.

This clonotype occurred many times. V gene TRBV20-1 combines with J gene TRBJ2-7; 7 positions match TRBD1. In germline, CDR1 is DFQATT, CDR2 SNEGSKA (reference sequence). V lost 4 bases, J lost 2 bases, and 5 bases stayed unmatched. The CDR3 loop spans 13 amino acids. CDR3 sequence: CSAIPTGTYEQYF. CDR3 DNA sequence: TGCAGTGCTATACCGACAGGGACCTACGAGCAGTACTTC.

The V gene is TRBV2, the J gene TRBJ1-1; no clear D gene. Looked up from germline, CDR1 is SNHLY and CDR2 is FYNNEI. The germline V and J ends were trimmed by 2 bases and 0 bases, with 7 bases remaining between them. The CDR3 consists of 14 residues. This chain's CDR3 is CASSELRLNTEAFF. DNA of the CDR3: TGTGCCAGCAGTGAATTAAGATTGAACACTGAAGCTTTCTTT.

Ten or more counts support this clonotype. The gene calls are TRBV18 and TRBJ2-5; weak D call: TRBD2 (6 bases). Trimming took off 4 bases at V and 3 bases at J, with 15 bases between the two ends. The CDR3 spans 15 residues. CDR1 is KGHSH and CDR2 is LQKENI in the germline V gene. CDR3 protein: CASSLLLGEEETQYF. The CDR3 DNA is TGTGCCAGCTCACTCCTTCTGGGGGAGGAAGAGACCCAGTACTTC.

The chain employs TRBV6-1 and TRBJ2-7, with 8 positions matching TRBD2. V shed 8 bases, J shed 3 bases, and the junction held 6 bases outside the gene matches. The CDR3 length is 13 residues. Germline loops: CDR1 MNHNS, CDR2 SASEGT. Written as DNA, the CDR3 is TGTGCCAGCCGAGTTAGCGGGGTCTACGAGCAGTACTTC. This sequence encodes CASRVSGVYEQYF.

The rearrangement joins TRBV5-1 to TRBJ2-3; unclear D gene. The germline V and J ends were trimmed by 0 bases and 0 bases, with 5 bases remaining between them. CDR3 size: 14 residues. The germline V gene encodes CDR1 SGHRS and CDR2 YFSETQ. The CDR3 DNA reads TGCGCCAGCAGCTTGGGTCGAAGCACAGATACGCAGTATTTT. This encodes CASSLGRSTDTQYF.

This chain links TRBV7-9 with TRBJ2-7, with 7 bases fitting TRBD2. Germline CDR1 and CDR2: SEHNR and FQNEAQ (reference sequence). The CDR3 is 14 residues long. V gave up 1 base and J gave up 4 bases; unmatched junction bases: 4. CDR3 nucleotide sequence: TGTGCCAGCAGCTTAGAAGCGGGATCGTACGAGCAGTACTTC. Translated: CASSLEAGSYEQYF.

The chain employs TRBV25-1 and TRBJ2-3, with TRBD1 identical over 9 bases. Germline V lookup: CDR1 MGHDK, CDR2 SYGVNS. The CDR3 length is 15 residues. J gave up 4 bases and V 4 bases, and 6 bases lay outside the gene matches. CDR3 region: CASSVRTGEADTQYF. CDR3 DNA: TGTGCCAGCAGTGTCCGGACAGGGGAGGCAGATACGCAGTATTTT.

V usage is TRBV2 and J usage is TRBJ1-1; perhaps TRBD1 as D (5 bases). There are 13 residues in the CDR3. Trimming removed 6 bases at V and 2 bases at J, with 10 bases between. CDR1 SNHLY and CDR2 FYNNEI come from the germline V gene. CDR3 nucleotide sequence: TGTGCCAGCAGGGGGGACGTAAACACTGAAGCTTTCTTT. It translates to CASRGDVNTEAFF.

Only one count was recorded for this clonotype. This chain joins TRBV7-3 and TRBJ1-1; 8 positions agree with TRBD1. CDR1 and CDR2 from the germline V gene are SGHTA and FQGTGA. Trimming took 5 bases from V and 2 from J; bases not matched to a gene: 4. The CDR3 is 14 amino acids. The CDR3 sequence is CASSPDRDNTEAFF. CDR3 in DNA: TGTGCCAGCAGCCCGGACAGGGATAACACTGAAGCTTTCTTT.

V and J are TRBV2 and TRBJ1-3; D gene unclear. CDR3 length: 15 residues. Germline lookup yields CDR1 SNHLY and CDR2 FYNNEI. The V and J ends lost 1 base and 0 bases respectively, with 7 bases between them. CDR3 nucleotide sequence: TGTGCCAGCAGTGAAGGGGCGTTCTCTGGAAACACCATATATTTT. Translated, it gives CASSEGAFSGNTIYF.

As regards this clonotype: An end of the junction does not agree with germline; a read error may underlie this. This chain connects TRBV9 to TRBJ1-1; 8 positions match TRBD1. CDR1 is SGDLS and CDR2 is YYNGEE in the germline V gene. This CDR3 is built from 14 residues. The DNA of the CDR3 is TGTGCCAGCAGCTACGGGACAGGAAACACTGAAGCTTCCTTT. Residues: CASSYGTGNTEASF.

V and J are TRBV6-1 and TRBJ2-7, with 7 bases matching TRBD2. CDR3 length: 15 residues. In germline, CDR1 is MNHNS, CDR2 SASEGT. V dropped 3 bases and J dropped 5; count of bases not matched to a gene: 10. Written as DNA, the CDR3 is TGTGCCAGCAGTGAGTTTGCGGGAGAGCCCGACGAGCAGTACTTC. Amino acid sequence: CASSEFAGEPDEQYF.

The V call is TRBV20-1, the J call TRBJ2-7; D remains ambiguous. V dropped 0 bases and J dropped 2 bases, with 5 bases sitting between them. This CDR3 has 12 residues. Germline V gene data show CDR1 as DFQATT and CDR2 as SNEGSKA (reference sequence). CDR3 in amino acids: CSARDNTYEQYF. In DNA form, the CDR3 reads TGCAGTGCTAGAGACAACACCTACGAGCAGTACTTC.

This clonotype was found many times. The chain joins TRBV6-2 or TRBV6-3 to TRBJ2-7; 9 nucleotides line up with TRBD1. This CDR3 has 15 amino acids. After removal of 4 bases from V and 4 bases from J, the junction contained 8 bases not matched to a gene. Germline V gene lookup returns CDR1 MNHEY and CDR2 SVGEGT. DNA for the CDR3: TGTGCCAGCAGTTCCCCCGGGACAGGGTTGTACGAGCAGTACTTC. As protein: CASSSPGTGLYEQYF.

The rearrangement links TRBV29-1 to TRBJ1-6; D is ambiguous. There are 14 residues in the CDR3. The germline gives CDR1 SQVTM, CDR2 ANQGSEA. Trimming shortened V by 5 bases and J by 6 bases, and 14 bases separated the two germline ends. CDR3 sequence reads: CSVRTDGVNSPLHF. CDR3 bases: TGCAGCGTTCGGACTGACGGGGTTAATTCACCCCTCCACTTT.

V usage is TRBV2 and J usage is TRBJ2-3; D call uncertain. Trimming left V 3 bases short and J 0 bases short, with 4 bases between. Germline values: CDR1 SNHLY, CDR2 FYNNEI. This CDR3 comprises 13 residues. The CDR3 protein is CASSDSSTDTQYF. The CDR3 DNA reads TGTGCCAGCAGTGACTCAAGCACAGATACGCAGTATTTT.